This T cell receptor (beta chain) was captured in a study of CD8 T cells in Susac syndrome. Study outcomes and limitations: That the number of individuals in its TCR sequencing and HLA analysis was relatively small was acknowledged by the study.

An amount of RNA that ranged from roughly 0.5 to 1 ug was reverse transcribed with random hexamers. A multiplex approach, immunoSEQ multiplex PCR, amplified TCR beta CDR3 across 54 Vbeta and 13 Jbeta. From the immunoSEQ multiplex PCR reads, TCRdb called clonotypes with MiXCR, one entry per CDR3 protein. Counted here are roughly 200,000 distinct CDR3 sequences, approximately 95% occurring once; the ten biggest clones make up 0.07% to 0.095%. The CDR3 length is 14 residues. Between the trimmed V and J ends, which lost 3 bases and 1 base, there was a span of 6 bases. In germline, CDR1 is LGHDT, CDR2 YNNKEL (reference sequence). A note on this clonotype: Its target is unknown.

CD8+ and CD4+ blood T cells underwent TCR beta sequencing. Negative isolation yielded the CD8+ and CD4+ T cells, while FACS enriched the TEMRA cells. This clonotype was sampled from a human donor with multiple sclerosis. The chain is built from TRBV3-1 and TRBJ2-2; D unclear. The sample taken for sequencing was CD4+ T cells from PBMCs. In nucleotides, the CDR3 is TGTGCCAGCAGCCACGACCAGAACACCGGGGAGCTGTTTTTT. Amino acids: CASSHDQNTGELFF.